Detailed here is one T cell receptor beta chain. Its specificity is unknown. With 60 Vbeta and 13 Jbeta primers, the PCR was carried out. Assay used: immunoSEQ multiplex PCR; TCRdb lists only in-frame clones, some missing. Seen here are 150,000 or so clones, more than 60% observed once, and the top ten hold around an eighth. This CDR3 has 14 amino acids. V gave up 5 bases and J gave up 8 bases; unmatched junction bases: 7. CDR1 and CDR2 (germline): SGHTA, FQGNSA. This sample was taken from a study of cytomegalovirus exposure and HLA in healthy donors. Study observations and caveats: Earlier analysis found most TCR beta V segments productive about 87% or about 30% of the time. As a later analysis showed, a missense DCLRE1C variant was linked to trimming of TCR beta V- and J-genes. Equally common other TCR beta chains were less clonally expanded than HLA-associated ones, a later analysis found.

The sample taken for sequencing was PBMCs. The chain has TRBV7-2 and TRBJ1-1; 11 bases are a match to TRBD1. The receptor was derived from a man aged 40-50 years in good health and CMV-seropositive. As DNA, the CDR3 is TGTGCCAGCAGCCCCGGACAGGGGGCGAGGGAAGCTTTCTTT. Translating it yields CASSPGQGAREAFF.